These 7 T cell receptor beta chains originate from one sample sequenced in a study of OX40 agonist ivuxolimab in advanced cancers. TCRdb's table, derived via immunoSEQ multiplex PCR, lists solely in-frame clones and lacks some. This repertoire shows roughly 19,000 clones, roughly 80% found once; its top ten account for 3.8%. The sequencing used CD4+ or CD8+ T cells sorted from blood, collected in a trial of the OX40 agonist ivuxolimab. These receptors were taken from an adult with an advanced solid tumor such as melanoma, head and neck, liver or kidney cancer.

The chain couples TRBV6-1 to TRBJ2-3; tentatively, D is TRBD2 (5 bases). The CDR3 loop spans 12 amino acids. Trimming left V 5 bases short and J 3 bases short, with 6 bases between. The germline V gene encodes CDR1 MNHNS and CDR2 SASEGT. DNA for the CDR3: TGTGCCAGCAGTTGGAGGACAGATACGCAGTATTTT. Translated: CASSWRTDTQYF.

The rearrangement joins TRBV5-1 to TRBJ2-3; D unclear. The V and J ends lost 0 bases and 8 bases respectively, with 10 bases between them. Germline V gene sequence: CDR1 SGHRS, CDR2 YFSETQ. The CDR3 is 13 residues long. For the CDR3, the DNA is TGCGCCAGCAGCTTGGAGTCGGTGATTACGCAGTATTTT. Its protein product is CASSLESVITQYF.

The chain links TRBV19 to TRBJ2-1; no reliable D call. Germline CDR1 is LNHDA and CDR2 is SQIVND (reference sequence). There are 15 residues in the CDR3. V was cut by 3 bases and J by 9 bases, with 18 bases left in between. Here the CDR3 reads CASSMGSAQIGEQFF. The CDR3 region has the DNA TGTGCCAGTAGTATGGGGTCAGCCCAAATCGGTGAGCAGTTCTTC.

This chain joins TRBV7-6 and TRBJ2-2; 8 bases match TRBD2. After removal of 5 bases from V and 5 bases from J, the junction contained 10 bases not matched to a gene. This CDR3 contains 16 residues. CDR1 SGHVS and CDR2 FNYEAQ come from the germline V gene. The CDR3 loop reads CASSRSSGQGTGELFF. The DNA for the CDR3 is TGTGCCAGCAGCCGCTCTAGCGGGCAAGGAACCGGGGAGCTGTTTTTT.

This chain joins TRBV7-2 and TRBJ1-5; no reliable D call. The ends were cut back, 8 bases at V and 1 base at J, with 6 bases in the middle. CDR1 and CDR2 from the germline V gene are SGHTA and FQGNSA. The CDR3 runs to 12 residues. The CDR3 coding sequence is TGTGCCAGCTGCGAGAGCAATCAGCCCCAGCATTTT. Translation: CASCESNQPQHF.

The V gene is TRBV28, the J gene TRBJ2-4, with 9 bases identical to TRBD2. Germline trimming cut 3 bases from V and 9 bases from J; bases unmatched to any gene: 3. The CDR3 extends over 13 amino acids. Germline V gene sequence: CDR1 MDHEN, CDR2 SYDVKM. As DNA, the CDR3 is TGTGCCAGCAGTTTCGGCGGGAGGGCCATTCAGTACTTC. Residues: CASSFGGRAIQYF. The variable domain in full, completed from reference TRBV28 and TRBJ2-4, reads DVKVTQSSRYLVKRTGEKVFLECVQDMDHENMFWYRQDPGLGLRLIYFSYDVKMKEKGDIPEGYSVSREKKERFSLILESASTNQTSMYLCASSFGGRAIQYFGAGTRLSVL.

The CDR3 DNA sequence: TGTGCCAGCAGTTTACCGGCAGGGGGCCTACTAGCGGAAGAGACCCAGTACTTC. As protein: CASSLPAGGLLAEETQYF. This chain connects TRBV28 to TRBJ2-5; D may be TRBD1 or TRBD2 (8 bases each). CDR1 and CDR2 from the germline V gene are MDHEN and SYDVKM. V lost 2 bases to trimming and J lost 3 bases, with 22 bases between them. This CDR3 comprises 18 residues.